This entry lists 3 T cell receptor beta chains sequenced from one sample in a study of blood T cell repertoires in COVID-19. Method: immunoSEQ multiplex PCR; TCRdb's copy keeps in-frame clones and lacks some. The table records about 160,000 clones, roughly 90% of them present only once. Sequencing used peripheral blood. These receptor sequences come from a woman aged 55-69 years who had recovered from COVID-19.

The chain has TRBV29-1 and TRBJ2-5, with a weak D call TRBD1 (6 bases). This CDR3 region has 13 residues. V lost 0 bases, J lost 5 bases, and 10 bases lay in between. Germline CDR1 and CDR2: SQVTM and ANQGSEA. Written as DNA, the CDR3 is TGCAGCGTTGAAGAGACAGGTCGGGAGACCCAGTACTTC. Encoded protein: CSVEETGRETQYF.

The chain combines TRBV7-9 with TRBJ1-6; no clear D. The CDR3 is 14 amino acids. Germline V lookup: CDR1 SEHNR, CDR2 FQNEAQ (reference sequence). Trimming took off 5 bases at V and 8 bases at J, with 13 bases between the two ends. CDR3 region: CASSTGSRDSPLHF. CDR3 sequence (DNA): TGTGCCAGCAGCACCGGGAGCCGGGATTCACCCCTCCACTTT.

This clone was seen only a few times. The chain is built from TRBV7-2 and TRBJ2-7; TRBD1 matches 11 bases. This CDR3 region has 14 residues. Trimming took 11 bases from V and 2 from J; bases not matched to a gene: 8. Germline-derived CDR1 and CDR2 are SGHTA and FQGNSA. The CDR3 is CASDGQGAAYEQYF. The CDR3 bases are TGTGCCTCCGATGGACAGGGGGCTGCCTACGAGCAGTACTTC.